The next 30 T cell receptor beta chains were all read from a single sample in a study of Ad26.COV2.S vaccination and SARS-CoV-2 variants. Sample treatment: some 19 received Ad26.COV2.S at low or high dose, single or two shots; a few received placebo; per-sample allocation not given. Samples analyzed were those drawn on day 63 after the first vaccine or placebo injection. Sequencing was performed with immunoSEQ multiplex PCR; in TCRdb, only in-frame clones are kept and a portion is missing. This sample yields about 400,000 clones, of which approximately 89% are seen a single time; 1.5% to 2% belongs to the top ten. Material: peripheral blood, obtained in a trial of Ad26.COV2.S vaccine versus placebo. All receptors derive from a person between 18 and 65 years old who received the Ad26.COV2.S COVID-19 vaccine or a placebo.

The chain couples TRBV24-1 to TRBJ1-5; D not resolved. Trimming removed 12 bases from V and 6 bases from J, with 17 bases in between. CDR3 size: 13 residues. Germline lookup yields CDR1 KGHDR and CDR2 SFDVKD. The CDR3 sequence is CAPGSVEGQPQHF. The CDR3, as DNA: TGTGCCCCCGGATCCGTCGAGGGTCAGCCCCAGCATTTT.

The genes are TRBV6-2 or TRBV6-3 and TRBJ1-1, with TRBD1 identical over 8 bases. The CDR3 is 16 residues long. J gave up 0 bases and V 2 bases, and 5 bases lay outside the gene matches. Germline CDR1 MNHEY, CDR2 SVGEGT. CDR3 coding DNA: TGTGCCAGCAGTTACGACAGGGGTTTACTGAACACTGAAGCTTTCTTT. Amino acids: CASSYDRGLLNTEAFF.

Here the CDR3 reads CASSSRSRETQYF. The CDR3 coding sequence is TGTGCCAGCAGTTCTCGTAGTAGAGAGACCCAGTACTTC. The chain employs TRBV2 and TRBJ2-5; D is ambiguous. The germline V gene has CDR1 SNHLY and CDR2 FYNNEI. This CDR3 has 13 residues. V was pared by 5 bases and J by 4 bases, with 11 bases between.

The CDR3 reads CASSLSVGLADNEQFF. As DNA, the CDR3 is TGTGCCAGCAGTTTATCCGTGGGACTAGCGGACAATGAGCAGTTCTTC. V is TRBV27 and J is TRBJ2-1, with 11 positions matching TRBD2. This CDR3 comprises 16 residues. The V gene's germline CDR1 is MNHEY and CDR2 SMNVEV (reference sequence). Trimming at V came to 0 bases and at J to 5 bases, leaving 3 bases not matched to a gene.

The chain is built from TRBV3-1 (or the pseudogene TRBV3-2) and TRBJ2-1; D is undetermined. Germline V gene sequence: CDR1 LGHDT, CDR2 YNNKEL (reference sequence). The CDR3 covers 13 residues. The germline V and J ends were trimmed by 0 bases and 9 bases, with 9 bases remaining between them. The CDR3 here is CASSQDKTIEQFF. In nucleotides, the CDR3 is TGTGCCAGCAGCCAAGATAAAACGATTGAGCAGTTCTTC.

V usage is TRBV7-2 and J usage is TRBJ2-7; 11 bases agree with TRBD1. This CDR3 is 16 amino acids long. The V segment lost 0 bases and the J segment 3 bases; nucleotides outside the gene matches: 4. The germline V gene has CDR1 SGHTA and CDR2 FQGNSA. The CDR3 sequence: CASSLAGTGGNYEQYF. The CDR3 DNA reads TGTGCCAGCAGCTTAGCCGGGACAGGGGGGAACTACGAGCAGTACTTC.

This clone came up once. V is TRBV11-1 and J is TRBJ2-7, with TRBD1 matching 8 bases. Germline V lookup: CDR1 SGHAT, CDR2 FQDESV (reference sequence). The V gene end was trimmed by 3 bases and the J gene end by 5 bases; junction bases not matched to a gene: 6. CDR3 length: 14 amino acids. The CDR3 spells CASSFMTGVHEQYF. The CDR3 bases are TGTGCCAGCAGCTTTATGACAGGGGTCCACGAGCAGTACTTC.

This clone was recorded once. V is TRBV2 and J is TRBJ2-1; D gene unclear. The CDR3 contains 18 residues. V lost 0 bases and J 5 bases, leaving 20 bases between the germline ends. Looked up from germline, CDR1 is SNHLY and CDR2 is FYNNEI. The CDR3 loop reads CASSEALHLRAKHNEQFF. As DNA, the CDR3 is TGTGCCAGCAGTGAAGCGCTTCACCTCCGGGCCAAACACAATGAGCAGTTCTTC.

The chain has TRBV6-1 and TRBJ2-7; the D is unclear. The germline V gene has CDR1 MNHNS and CDR2 SASEGT. The CDR3 consists of 13 residues. V was cut by 3 bases and J by 3 bases, with 9 bases left in between. DNA of the CDR3: TGTGCCAGCAGTGAGTCGTCGATCTACGAGCAGTACTTC. Its protein is CASSESSIYEQYF.

The genes are TRBV19 and TRBJ2-2, with 13 bases aligning to TRBD2. The CDR3 is 16 residues long. The V and J ends lost 5 bases and 5 bases, in that order; junction bases with no gene match: 5. Germline assignment: CDR1 LNHDA and CDR2 SQIVND (reference sequence). The CDR3 is CASSALGLAGTGELFF. The CDR3 bases are TGTGCCAGTAGTGCCTTGGGACTAGCGGGAACCGGGGAGCTGTTTTTT.

The chain joins TRBV28 to TRBJ1-5, with D perhaps matching TRBD1 (6 bases). This CDR3 spans 17 amino acids. Germline loops: CDR1 MDHEN, CDR2 SYDVKM. Deletions cut 0 bases from V and 3 bases from J, with 15 bases between. This CDR3 reads CASSLWVGQGNNQPQHF. The CDR3, as DNA: TGTGCCAGCAGTTTATGGGTGGGCCAGGGGAACAATCAGCCCCAGCATTTT.

This clone came up a few times. V is TRBV11-3 and J is TRBJ2-1, with D uncertain. V was cut by 1 base and J by 8 bases, with 15 bases left in between. The V gene's germline CDR1 is SGHNT and CDR2 YENEEA. The length of the CDR3 is 15 residues. The CDR3 nucleotides read TGTGCCAGCAGCTTAGGCGACTCGGTAAGGGATGAGCAGTTCTTC. Translated: CASSLGDSVRDEQFF.

This chain joins TRBV9 and TRBJ1-6, with D uncertain. The V end lost 3 bases, the J end lost 2 bases, and 6 bases lay between the germline ends. The CDR3 loop spans 14 amino acids. CDR1 SGDLS and CDR2 YYNGEE come from the germline V gene. The CDR3 DNA sequence: TGTGCCAGCAGCGACCGGGCCTATAATTCACCCCTCCACTTT. Protein sequence: CASSDRAYNSPLHF.

The chain joins TRBV7-3 to TRBJ2-3; 12 positions agree with TRBD2. V dropped 8 bases and J dropped 2; count of bases not matched to a gene: 5. The CDR3 spans 15 residues. Germline CDR1 reads SGHTA; CDR2 reads FQGTGA. Here the CDR3 reads CASSLAGGYTDTQYF. CDR3 bases: TGTGCCAGCTCACTAGCGGGAGGTTACACAGATACGCAGTATTTT.

The CDR3 region is CASREQGKETQYF. In nucleotides, the CDR3 is TGTGCCAGCAGGGAACAGGGGAAGGAGACCCAGTACTTC. J is TRBJ2-5 and V is TRBV28; TRBD1 aligns across 7 bases. V lost 6 bases and J lost 5; bases outside the gene matches: 6. The length of the CDR3 is 13 residues. The germline gives CDR1 MDHEN, CDR2 SYDVKM.

CDR3 nucleotide sequence: TGCGCCAGCAGCTTGGCTGAGGGAGGCCCCTCCTACGAGCAGTACTTC. It translates to CASSLAEGGPSYEQYF. The chain employs TRBV5-1 and TRBJ2-7; D might be TRBD2 (6 bases). CDR3 length: 16 amino acids. V dropped 0 bases and J dropped 0 bases, with 13 bases sitting between them. Germline CDR1 SGHRS, CDR2 YFSETQ.

This sequence joins TRBV7-9 and TRBJ2-1; the D is unclear. Germline V CDR1 and CDR2: SEHNR, FQNEAQ (reference sequence). The CDR3 length is 15 residues. V shed 9 bases and J shed 8 bases, with 23 bases lying between them. The CDR3 is CASSLDGARGDEQFF. CDR3 in DNA: TGTGCCAGTTCACTCGACGGCGCGCGTGGAGATGAGCAGTTCTTC.

This clone was seen a handful of times. The chain couples TRBV20-1 to TRBJ2-7, with 9 nucleotides matching TRBD1. Germline V CDR1 and CDR2: DFQATT, SNEGSKA (reference sequence). This CDR3 spans 11 amino acids. CDR3 sequence: CGTGNRYEQYF. DNA of the CDR3: TGCGGGACAGGGAATAGATACGAGCAGTACTTC.

The rearrangement links TRBV5-1 to TRBJ1-2; D is unresolved. This CDR3 has 12 residues. Germline assignment: CDR1 SGHRS and CDR2 YFSETQ. V was shortened by 0 bases and J by 8 bases, with 8 bases between the two germline ends. The CDR3 sequence: CASSLEGGGYTF. The CDR3 DNA follows: TGCGCCAGCAGCTTGGAAGGTGGCGGCTACACCTTC.

J is TRBJ2-7 and V is TRBV11-2, with 9 bases identical to TRBD1. Germline V lookup: CDR1 SGHAT, CDR2 FQNNGV. V lost 1 base to trimming and J lost 3 bases; unmatched junction nucleotides: 4. The CDR3 has 15 residues. The CDR3 protein is CASSLAGTGSYEQYF. CDR3 coding DNA: TGTGCCAGCAGCTTAGCCGGGACAGGGAGCTACGAGCAGTACTTC.

V gene TRBV3-1 (or the pseudogene TRBV3-2) combines with J gene TRBJ1-2; 8 bases fit TRBD1. V shed 0 bases, J shed 3 bases, and the junction held 0 bases outside the gene matches. The CDR3 is 14 residues long. The germline gives CDR1 LGHDT, CDR2 YNNKEL (reference sequence). The CDR3 DNA is TGTGCCAGCAGCCAAGACAGGGGGCACTATGGCTACACCTTC. It encodes CASSQDRGHYGYTF.

This chain connects TRBV6-5 to TRBJ2-2, with a tentative D call TRBD1 (6 bases). The length of the CDR3 is 14 residues. The germline V gene has CDR1 MNHEY and CDR2 SVGAGI. The V end was cut by 2 bases, the J end by 6 bases, with 10 bases between. Here the CDR3 DNA reads TGTGCCAGCAGTTACCTCAGGGGCGCCGGGGAGCTGTTTTTT. Translation: CASSYLRGAGELFF.

CDR3 sequence (DNA): TGTGCCAGCAGCCCCCGGGGCACAGATACGCAGTATTTT. It is translated as CASSPRGTDTQYF. The genes are TRBV3-1 (or the pseudogene TRBV3-2) and TRBJ2-3; D uncertain. Germline V gene lookup returns CDR1 LGHDT and CDR2 YNNKEL (reference sequence). This CDR3 has 13 residues. The V and J ends lost 4 bases and 1 base respectively, with 6 bases between them.

This clone came up a few times. The CDR3 loop is CASRRQGATGELFF. The CDR3 DNA is TGTGCCAGCAGAAGACAGGGGGCCACCGGGGAGCTGTTTTTT. The chain uses TRBV11-3 and TRBJ2-2; 10 bases map to TRBD1. After removal of 6 bases from V and 4 bases from J, the junction contained 2 bases not matched to a gene. Germline CDR1 is SGHNT and CDR2 is YENEEA. The CDR3 is made up of 14 amino acids.

This rearrangement joins TRBV6-5 to TRBJ2-3, with 7 bases that match TRBD1. In germline, CDR1 is MNHEY, CDR2 SVGAGI. The CDR3 is 13 amino acids. The ends lost 7 bases at V and 3 bases at J; junction bases unmatched: 4. CDR3 in DNA: TGTGCCAGCACAGGGGGAAGGACAGATACGCAGTATTTT. Protein: CASTGGRTDTQYF.

This clone has a handful of counts. J is TRBJ2-7 and V is TRBV29-1; D gene ambiguous. CDR1 is SQVTM, CDR2 ANQGSEA, per germline. V gave up 0 bases and J gave up 7 bases, with 10 bases separating them. The CDR3 is 12 residues long. The CDR3: CSVEDGSPEQYF. The CDR3 coding sequence is TGCAGCGTTGAAGATGGAAGCCCTGAGCAGTACTTC.

This rearrangement joins TRBV6-5 to TRBJ2-7; the D call may be TRBD1 or TRBD2 (5 bases each). The ends were cut back, 6 bases at V and 1 base at J, with 13 bases in the middle. The CDR3 sequence is 14 residues long. The germline CDR1 and CDR2 sequences are MNHEY and SVGAGI. CDR3 nucleotides: TGTGCCAGCAGGAGGGGAAAAGGGTCCTACGAGCAGTACTTC. Translating it yields CASRRGKGSYEQYF.

This chain connects TRBV23-1 to TRBJ2-5; D gene ambiguous. TRBV23-1 is assigned to the ORF class and has an uncertain function. Trimming took 8 bases from V and 1 from J, leaving 11 bases between them. The length of the CDR3 is 13 residues. CDR3 bases: TGCGCCAGCGGACGATGCCGCCAAGAGACCCAGTACTTC. Translating it yields CASGRCRQETQYF.

The chain carries TRBV11-2 and TRBJ1-4; the D gene is possibly TRBD1 (6 bases). Deletions cut 1 base from V and 8 bases from J, with 14 bases between. CDR1 is SGHAT and CDR2 is FQNNGV in the germline V gene. The CDR3 length is 15 residues. CDR3 DNA sequence: TGTGCCAGCAGCTTAGTTCGGGGGGCGCACGAAAAACTGTTTTTT. This codes for CASSLVRGAHEKLFF.

This chain connects TRBV9 to TRBJ2-7, with D unresolved. Trimming left V 0 bases short and J 0 bases short, with 7 bases between. The CDR3 length is 14 residues. CDR1 is SGDLS and CDR2 is YYNGEE in the germline V gene. CDR3 nucleotide sequence: TGTGCCAGCAGCGTAGGTGTCACCTCCTACGAGCAGTACTTC. It yields the protein CASSVGVTSYEQYF.